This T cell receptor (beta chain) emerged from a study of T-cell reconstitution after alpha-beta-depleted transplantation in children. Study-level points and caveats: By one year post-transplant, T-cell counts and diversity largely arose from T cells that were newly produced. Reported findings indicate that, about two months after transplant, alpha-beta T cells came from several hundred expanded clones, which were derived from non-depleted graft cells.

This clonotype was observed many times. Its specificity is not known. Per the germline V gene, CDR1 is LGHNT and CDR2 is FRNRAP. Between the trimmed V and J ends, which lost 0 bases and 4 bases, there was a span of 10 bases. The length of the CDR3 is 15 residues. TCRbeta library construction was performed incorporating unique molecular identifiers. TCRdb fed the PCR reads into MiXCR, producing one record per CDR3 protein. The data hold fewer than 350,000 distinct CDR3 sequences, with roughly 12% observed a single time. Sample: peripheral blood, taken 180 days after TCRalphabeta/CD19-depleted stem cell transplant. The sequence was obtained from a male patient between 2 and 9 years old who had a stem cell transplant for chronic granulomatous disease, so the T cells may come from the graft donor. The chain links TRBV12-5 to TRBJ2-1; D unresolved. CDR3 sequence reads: CASGLVHGLYNEQFF. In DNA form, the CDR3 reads TGTGCTAGTGGTTTGGTACACGGCCTTTACAATGAGCAGTTCTTC.